The present TCR beta chain was sequenced within a study of cytomegalovirus exposure and HLA in healthy donors. V lost 5 bases to trimming and J lost 1 base, with 11 bases between them. CDR3 size: 14 residues. The germline CDR1 and CDR2 sequences are SGHAT and FQDESV (reference sequence). PCR employed 60 Vbeta and 13 Jbeta primers. Sequenced by immunoSEQ multiplex PCR; TCRdb stores in-frame clones only, minus some. The sample consists of roughly 80,000 clones, roughly four fifths of them appearing once. The sequenced sample was PBMCs. This TCR came from a male donor in good health and CMV-seropositive. V usage is TRBV11-1 and J usage is TRBJ1-1, with no clear D. CDR3 DNA sequence: TGTGCCAGCAGCACCCAGGCAGGGAACACTGAAGCTTTCTTT. Amino acids: CASSTQAGNTEAFF.